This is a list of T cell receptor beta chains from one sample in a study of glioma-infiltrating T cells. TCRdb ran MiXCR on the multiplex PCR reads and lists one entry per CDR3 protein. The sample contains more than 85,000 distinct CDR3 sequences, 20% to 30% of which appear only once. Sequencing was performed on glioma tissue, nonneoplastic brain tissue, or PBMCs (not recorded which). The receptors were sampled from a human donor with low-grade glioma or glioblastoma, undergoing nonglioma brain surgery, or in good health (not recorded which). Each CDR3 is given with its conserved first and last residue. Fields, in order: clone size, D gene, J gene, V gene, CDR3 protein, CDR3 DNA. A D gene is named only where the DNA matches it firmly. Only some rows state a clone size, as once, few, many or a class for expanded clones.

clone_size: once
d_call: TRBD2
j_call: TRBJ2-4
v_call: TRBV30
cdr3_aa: CAWSVLPGGAKNIQYF
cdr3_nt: TGTGCCTGGAGTGTACTACCGGGGGGAGCCAAAAACATTCAGTACTTC

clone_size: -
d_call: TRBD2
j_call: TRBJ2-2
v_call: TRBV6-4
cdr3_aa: CASSDSTSGTTGELFF
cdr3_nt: TGTGCCAGCAGTGACTCGACTAGCGGGACCACCGGGGAGCTGTTTTTT

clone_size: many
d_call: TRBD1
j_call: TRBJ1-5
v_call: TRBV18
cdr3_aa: CASSPGQEYQPQHF
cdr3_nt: TGTGCCAGCTCGCCGGGACAGGAGTATCAGCCCCAGCATTTT

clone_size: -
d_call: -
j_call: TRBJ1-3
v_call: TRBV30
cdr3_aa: CACGAARNTIYF
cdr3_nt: TGTGCCTGCGGTGCCGCTCGAAACACCATATATTTT

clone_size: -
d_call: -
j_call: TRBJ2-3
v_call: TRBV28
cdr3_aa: CASSFTRPPLADTQYF
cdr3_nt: TGTGCCAGCAGTTTCACGCGTCCCCCACTCGCCGATACGCAGTATTTT

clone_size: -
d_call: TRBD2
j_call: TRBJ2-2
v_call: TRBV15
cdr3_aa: CATSRGLAEDTGDLLF
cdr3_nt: TGTGCCACCAGCAGAGGCCTAGCGGAAGACACCGGGGATCTGCTTTTT

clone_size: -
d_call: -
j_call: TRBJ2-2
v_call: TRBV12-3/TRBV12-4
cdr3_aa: CASSFPRGDTGELFF
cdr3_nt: TGTGCCAGCAGTTTCCCAAGGGGGGACACCGGGGAGCTGTTTTTT

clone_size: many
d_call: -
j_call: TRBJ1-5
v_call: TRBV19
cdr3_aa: CASSGVNQPQHF
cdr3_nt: TGTGCCAGTAGTGGGGTCAACCAGCCCCAGCATTTT

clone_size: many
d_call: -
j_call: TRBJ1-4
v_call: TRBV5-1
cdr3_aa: CASSLSGGAQEKLFF
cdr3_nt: TGCGCCAGCAGTTTAAGCGGGGGGGCGCAGGAAAAACTGTTTTTT

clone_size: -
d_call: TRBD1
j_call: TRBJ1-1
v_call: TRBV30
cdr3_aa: CAWSRTGFTEAFF
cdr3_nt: TGTGCCTGGAGTCGGACAGGGTTTACTGAAGCTTTCTTT

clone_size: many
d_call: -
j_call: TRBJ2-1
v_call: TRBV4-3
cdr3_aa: CASSQEIADAHEQFF
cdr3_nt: TGCGCCAGCAGCCAAGAAATCGCTGACGCGCATGAGCAGTTCTTC

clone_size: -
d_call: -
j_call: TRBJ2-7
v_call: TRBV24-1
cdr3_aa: CATRGTYYNEQYF
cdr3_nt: TGTGCCACACGAGGGACATACTACAACGAGCAGTACTTC

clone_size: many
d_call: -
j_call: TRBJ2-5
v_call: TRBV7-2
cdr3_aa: CASSRRTVPQETQYF
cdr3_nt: TGTGCCAGCAGCCGACGGACAGTACCTCAAGAGACCCAGTACTTC

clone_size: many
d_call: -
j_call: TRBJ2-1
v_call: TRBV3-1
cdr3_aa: CASSPYVRGGNEQFF
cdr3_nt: TGTGCCAGCAGCCCCTATGTCAGGGGTGGCAATGAGCAGTTCTTC

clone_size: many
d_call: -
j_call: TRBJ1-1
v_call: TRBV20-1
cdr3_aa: CSALLHRSAEAFF
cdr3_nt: TGCAGTGCTCTTCTCCACCGGTCCGCTGAAGCTTTCTTT

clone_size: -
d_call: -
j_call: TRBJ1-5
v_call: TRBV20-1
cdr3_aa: CGARDHSSNQPQHF
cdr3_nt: TGCGGTGCTAGAGATCACAGTAGCAATCAGCCCCAGCATTTT

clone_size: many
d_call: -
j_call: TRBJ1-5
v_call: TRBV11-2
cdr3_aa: CASSIQLGTQPQHF
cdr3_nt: TGTGCCAGCAGCATCCAATTAGGGACTCAGCCCCAGCATTTT

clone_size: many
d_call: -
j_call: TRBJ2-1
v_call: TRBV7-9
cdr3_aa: CASSDRGLFPFEQFF
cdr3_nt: TGTGCCAGCAGCGACCGTGGACTATTCCCTTTTGAGCAGTTCTTC

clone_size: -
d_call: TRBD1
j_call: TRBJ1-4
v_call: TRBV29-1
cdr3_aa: CSASGGAGEKLFF
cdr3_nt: TGCAGCGCTTCAGGGGGCGCGGGGGAAAAACTGTTTTTT

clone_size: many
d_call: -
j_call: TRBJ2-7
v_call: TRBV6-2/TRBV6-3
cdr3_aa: CASSFDGRGPYEQYF
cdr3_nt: TGTGCCAGCAGTTTCGACGGGAGGGGGCCCTACGAGCAGTACTTC

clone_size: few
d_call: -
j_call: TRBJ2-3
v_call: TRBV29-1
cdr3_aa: CSFIGRDHGRTDTQYF
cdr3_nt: TGCAGCTTCATCGGCAGGGACCACGGACGCACAGATACGCAGTATTTT

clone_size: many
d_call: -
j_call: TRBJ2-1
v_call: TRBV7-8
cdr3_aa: CASSSAAREKDNEQFF
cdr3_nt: TGTGCCAGCAGCTCCGCCGCGAGGGAGAAGGACAATGAGCAGTTCTTC

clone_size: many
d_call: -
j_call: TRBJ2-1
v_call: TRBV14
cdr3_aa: CASSQGFYNEQFF
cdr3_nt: TGTGCCAGCAGCCAGGGATTCTACAATGAGCAGTTCTTC

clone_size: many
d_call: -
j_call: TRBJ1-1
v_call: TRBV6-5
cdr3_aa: CASSYSWGHTEAFF
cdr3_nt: TGTGCCAGCAGTTACTCATGGGGTCACACTGAAGCTTTCTTT

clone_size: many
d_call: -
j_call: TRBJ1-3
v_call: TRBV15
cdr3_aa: CATSRVRHQLSGNTIYF
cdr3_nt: TGTGCCACCAGCAGAGTAAGGCACCAGCTCTCTGGAAACACCATATATTTT